One sample yielded the 21 T cell receptor beta chains listed below, sequenced in a study of glioma-infiltrating T cells after dendritic cell vaccination. Here immunoSEQ multiplex PCR was the method, and the copy in TCRdb shows in-frame clones only, minus some. The sample shows more than 20,000 clones, approximately 85% of them seen only once. Sequenced here: blood, sampled before dendritic cell vaccination. Receptors were obtained from a human donor with glioblastoma.

The chain couples TRBV27 to TRBJ1-5; D gene ambiguous. V lost 5 bases and J 0 bases, leaving 11 bases between the germline ends. CDR1 MNHEY and CDR2 SMNVEV come from the germline V gene (reference sequence). The CDR3 contains 15 residues. CDR3 sequence (DNA): TGTGCCAGCAGTACTCTTCTGTATAGCAATCAGCCCCAGCATTTT. Translation gives CASSTLLYSNQPQHF.

The table lists this clone with a few counts. This chain joins TRBV30 and TRBJ1-1, with TRBD1 as a possible D gene (5 bases). The CDR3 sequence is 14 residues long. V was cut by 6 bases and J by 0 bases, with 14 bases left in between. Germline V CDR1 and CDR2: GTSNPN, SVGIG (reference sequence). In DNA, the CDR3 is TGTGCCTGCGGACGGACACTCATGAACACTGAAGCTTTCTTT. Its protein product is CACGRTLMNTEAFF.

The V and J genes are TRBV9 and TRBJ1-2; 7 bases are shared with TRBD1. The CDR3 loop spans 15 amino acids. Trimming at V came to 4 bases and at J to 6 bases, leaving 12 bases not matched to a gene. Germline V gives CDR1 SGDLS, CDR2 YYNGEE. The CDR3 DNA reads TGTGCCAGCAGCTCACTGACAGGGAGCGCCAATGGCTACACCTTC. Protein sequence: CASSSLTGSANGYTF.

The V and J genes are TRBV7-9 and TRBJ2-7; D is undetermined. V lost 0 bases and J 6 bases, leaving 15 bases between the germline ends. The CDR3 is 15 residues long. CDR1 and CDR2 (germline): SEHNR, FQNEAQ (reference sequence). The CDR3 is CASSLAGSGLSEQYF. The CDR3 coding sequence is TGTGCCAGCAGCTTAGCGGGTAGTGGGCTGAGCGAGCAGTACTTC. Looking up the rest from reference TRBV7-9 and TRBJ2-7 gives the full variable domain: DTGVSQNPRHKITKRGQNVTFRCDPISEHNRLYWYRQTLGQGPEFLTYFQNEAQLEKSRLLSDRFSAERPKGSFSTLEIQRTEQGDSAMYLCASSLAGSGLSEQYFGPGTRLTVT.

The V call is TRBV1, the J call TRBJ2-4; TRBD2, the table's D call, was not compared with the DNA. TRBV1 is annotated as a pseudogene. The CDR3 contains 16 residues. CDR3 in amino acids: CTSSQLAQLAKNIQYF. CDR3 DNA: TGCACCAGCAGCCAACTAGCGCAACTAGCCAAAAACATTCAGTACTTC.

CDR3 sequence: CASSVRVSGNTEAFF. CDR3 DNA: TGTGCCAGCAGTGTCAGGGTCTCAGGGAACACTGAAGCTTTCTTT. The V gene is TRBV2, the J gene TRBJ1-1; perhaps TRBD1 as D (5 bases). The V gene lost 4 bases and the J gene lost 1 base, with 13 bases spanning the gap. CDR3 length equals 15 residues. Germline V gene data show CDR1 as SNHLY and CDR2 as FYNNEI.

V is TRBV4-3 and J is TRBJ1-5, with D possibly matching TRBD1 (5 bases). Germline CDR1 LGHNA, CDR2 YSLEER. The CDR3 is 16 amino acids. V gave up 0 bases and J gave up 0 bases, with 9 bases separating them. CDR3 protein: CASSQDRGNSNQPQHF. CDR3 in DNA: TGCGCCAGCAGCCAAGATCGGGGGAATAGCAATCAGCCCCAGCATTTT.

The V call is TRBV7-3, the J call TRBJ2-1; D remains ambiguous. The V end lost 3 bases, the J end lost 0 bases, and 9 bases lay between the germline ends. This CDR3 contains 15 residues. The germline gives CDR1 SGHTA, CDR2 FQGTGA. The CDR3 bases are TGTGCCAGCAGCTTCGCGAAGAGCTCCTACAATGAGCAGTTCTTC. This codes for CASSFAKSSYNEQFF.

The V and J genes are TRBV11-2 and TRBJ2-2; 7 bases are shared with TRBD2. The CDR3 has 18 amino acids. Looked up from germline, CDR1 is SGHAT and CDR2 is FQNNGV. The V segment lost 7 bases and the J segment 1 base; nucleotides outside the gene matches: 15. CDR3 bases: TGTGCCAGCAACAACCACATAAGACTAGCAGAGAACACCGGGGAGCTGTTTTTT. Protein product: CASNNHIRLAENTGELFF.

With respect to this clone: An end of the junction does not agree with germline; a read error may underlie this. The chain carries TRBV9 and TRBJ2-1, with TRBD2 matching over 12 bases. CDR1 and CDR2 from the germline V gene are SGDLS and YYNGEE. The CDR3 consists of 17 residues. For the CDR3, the DNA is TGTGCCAGCAGCGCATCGGGACTAGCGGGCCCCTACAATGGGCAGTTCTTC. This codes for CASSASGLAGPYNGQFF.

The chain employs TRBV10-3 and TRBJ1-2; tentatively, D is TRBD1 (5 bases). CDR1 and CDR2 from the germline V gene are ENHRY and SYGVKD. The CDR3 has 16 residues. Trimming took 3 bases from V and 6 from J, leaving 20 bases between them. The CDR3, as DNA: TGTGCCATCAGTGAACCGCCAGGGCGAACGGCTGATGGCTACACCTTC. Translation: CAISEPPGRTADGYTF.

The chain employs TRBV5-1 and TRBJ1-6, with no clear D. V lost 0 bases and J lost 8, with 9 bases in between. This CDR3 is built from 14 residues. Germline loops: CDR1 SGHRS, CDR2 YFSETQ. As DNA, the CDR3 is TGCGCCAGCAGCTTGGCGGCCGGAGATTCACCCCTCCACTTT. Translated: CASSLAAGDSPLHF.

This clone was observed a handful of times. The genes are TRBV7-2 and TRBJ1-5; tentative D call: TRBD1 (6 bases). The CDR3 covers 16 residues. V gave up 6 bases and J gave up 2 bases, with 17 bases separating them. The germline V gene has CDR1 SGHTA and CDR2 FQGNSA. Here the CDR3 reads CASSPTGSRGNQPQHF. The CDR3, as DNA: TGTGCCAGCAGTCCCACAGGGTCAAGGGGCAATCAGCCCCAGCATTTT.

V and J are TRBV30 and TRBJ2-3; D unclear. The germline V gene encodes CDR1 GTSNPN and CDR2 SVGIG (reference sequence). CDR3 size: 15 residues. Trimming pared 2 bases from V and 2 bases from J, leaving 14 bases between. The CDR3 sequence: CAWSSSLTHTDTQYF. For the CDR3, the DNA is TGTGCCTGGAGTTCTAGTCTTACCCACACAGATACGCAGTATTTT.

The rearrangement joins TRBV19 to TRBJ1-3; D gene uncertain. This CDR3 comprises 14 residues. Germline V lookup: CDR1 LNHDA, CDR2 SQIVND (reference sequence). The ends were cut back, 7 bases at V and 0 bases at J, with 10 bases in the middle. CDR3 sequence reads: CASIQVSSGNTIYF. CDR3 DNA sequence: TGTGCCAGTATTCAGGTCAGCTCTGGAAACACCATATATTTT. The complete variable domain, with remaining parts taken from reference TRBV19 and TRBJ1-3, reads DGGITQSPKYLFRKEGQNVTLSCEQNLNHDAMYWYRQDPGQGLRLIYYSQIVNDFQKGDIAEGYSVSREKKESFPLTVTSAQKNPTAFYLCASIQVSSGNTIYFGEGSWLTVV.

This clone was found once. The genes are TRBV13 and TRBJ1-6; 11 nucleotides match TRBD1. Germline V gene data show CDR1 as PRHDT and CDR2 as FYEKMQ (reference sequence). CDR3 length: 15 residues. V gave up 3 bases and J gave up 7 bases; unmatched junction bases: 2. Here the CDR3 reads CASSFGTGGNSPLHF. The CDR3 DNA is TGTGCCAGCAGCTTCGGGACAGGGGGAAATTCACCCCTCCACTTT.

This clone was detected a few times. The gene calls are TRBV6-1 and TRBJ2-2, with D possibly matching TRBD2 (5 bases). V lost 6 bases to trimming and J lost 2 bases, with 7 bases between them. Germline V gene sequence: CDR1 MNHNS, CDR2 SASEGT. This CDR3 comprises 13 residues. Here the CDR3 reads CASREVNTGELFF. The CDR3 DNA reads TGTGCCAGCAGGGAGGTAAACACCGGGGAGCTGTTTTTT.

The sample holds a few counts of this clone. The same CDR3 arises from other DNA sequences in this sample as well. This chain uses TRBV19 with TRBJ1-1, with 10 nucleotides matching TRBD1. The CDR3 is 15 residues long. After removal of 5 bases from V and 5 bases from J, the junction contained 8 bases not matched to a gene. Germline CDR1 and CDR2: LNHDA and SQIVND (reference sequence). CDR3 coding DNA: TGTGCCAGTAGTTGGGACAGGGGACCGGGGACTGAAGCTTTCTTT. Protein sequence: CASSWDRGPGTEAFF.

The chain combines TRBV10-3 with TRBJ2-3; D possibly corresponds to TRBD1 (6 bases). The CDR3 totals 14 residues. V lost 10 bases and J 2 bases, leaving 16 bases between the germline ends. Germline V gene data show CDR1 as ENHRY and CDR2 as SYGVKD. The DNA for the CDR3 is TGTGCCACCCAGGGGCAGACTTACACAGATACGCAGTATTTT. It yields the protein CATQGQTYTDTQYF.

The table lists this clone with a count of one. For the CDR3, the DNA is TGTGCCAGCAGCTTAGGCCCCCAGTACGAGCAGTACTTC. This codes for CASSLGPQYEQYF. J is TRBJ2-7 and V is TRBV11-3, with unresolved D. The CDR3 runs 13 residues. Trimming took 1 base from V and 4 from J, leaving 8 bases between them. The germline V gene has CDR1 SGHNT and CDR2 YENEEA.

The gene calls are TRBV29-1 and TRBJ2-1; 12 nucleotides agree with TRBD2. CDR1 and CDR2 from the germline V gene are SQVTM and ANQGSEA. J gave up 9 bases and V 6 bases, and 12 bases lay outside the gene matches. CDR3 size: 15 residues. The CDR3 DNA reads TGCAGCGTCCTACTAGCGGGGGGCCCGCTGGGTGAGCAGTTCTTC. This translates into CSVLLAGGPLGEQFF.